The rows below give T cell receptor beta chains drawn from one sample of a study of Graves' ophthalmopathy and Graves' hyperthyroidism. MiXCR, run by TCRdb on the multiplex PCR reads, gives a single entry per CDR3 protein. The table lists 300,000 to 450,000 distinct CDR3 sequences, 15% to 20% of them singletons, with roughly 2.4% in the top ten. Material: peripheral blood. The receptors stem from an adult woman with stable Graves' hyperthyroidism. Each CDR3 is given with its conserved first and last residue. The D gene is left open where the match is weak. A clone size is listed for some rows: how often the clone was seen (once, few, many), or a class if it is expanded.

d_gene,j_gene,abundance,v_gene,CDR3nt,CDR3aa
-,TRBJ2-7,few,TRBV7-2,TGTGCCAGCAGCCCCACCCTCGACCGATGGGGCGAGCAGTACTTC,CASSPTLDRWGEQYF
-,TRBJ1-5,many,TRBV28,TGTGCCAGCAGTATAGGCGTCCTTGTCCAGCCCCAGCATTTT,CASSIGVLVQPQHF
-,TRBJ1-6,many,TRBV28,TGTGCCAGCAGGCTGGACGTAACCAATTCACCCCTCCACTTT,CASRLDVTNSPLHF
TRBD2,TRBJ2-7,-,TRBV28,TGTGCCGGCAGCGAAACGACTAGCCTGAGCTCCTACGAGCAGTACTTC,CAGSETTSLSSYEQYF
-,TRBJ2-7,many,TRBV7-8,TGTGCCAGCAGCTTAGGGAGCGGGCTCTCCTACGAGCAGTACTTC,CASSLGSGLSYEQYF
TRBD1,TRBJ2-5,-,TRBV28,TGTGCCAGCAGTTCTCGGACAGGCGTACAAGAGATCAAGTACTTC,CASSSRTGVQEIKYF
-,TRBJ2-2,-,TRBV7-3,TGTGCCAGCAGCCCAGACAACACCGGGGAGCTGTTGTTT,CASSPDNTGELLF
TRBD2,TRBJ2-5,once,TRBV6-1,TGTGCCAGCCGGGGGGGACCAGGGGAGACCCAGTACTTC,CASRGGPGETQYF
-,TRBJ2-2,many,TRBV5-4,TGTGCCAGCAGCTTGAAGGGCCAGAACACCGGGGAGCTGTTTTTT,CASSLKGQNTGELFF
-,TRBJ1-1,many,TRBV12-3/TRBV12-4,TGTGCCAGCAGTTCCGGGGAGGGCACTGAAGCTTTCTTT,CASSSGEGTEAFF
-,TRBJ1-5,many,TRBV12-3/TRBV12-4,TGTGCCAGCAGTTCCGGATGGGGGCTCGGCAATCAGCCCCAGCATTTT,CASSSGWGLGNQPQHF
TRBD1,TRBJ1-1,many,TRBV25-1,TGTGCCAGCAGTGCATACAGGGGGCAGGGGGTGAACACTGAAGCTTTCTTT,CASSAYRGQGVNTEAFF
-,TRBJ2-7,many,TRBV6-6,TGTGCCAGCAGTTCCACCGGACGGAATGCCTACGAGCAGTACTTC,CASSSTGRNAYEQYF
-,TRBJ1-1,many,TRBV12-3/TRBV12-4,TGTGCCAGCAGTTTTGATATCGGAAATGCTTTCTTT,CASSFDIGNAFF
-,TRBJ2-7,-,TRBV5-6,TGTGCCAGCAGTTCCTCCGAACAGGGTCAGCGGTACGAGCAGTACTTC,CASSSSEQGQRYEQYF
-,TRBJ1-1,many,TRBV4-1,TGCGCCAGCAGCCAAGATTATAGGGCTTCGGCTTTCTTT,CASSQDYRASAFF
-,TRBJ1-2,-,TRBV12-3/TRBV12-4,TGTGCCAGCAGATCCCCCCGGGTCAATGGGTCCACCTTC,CASRSPRVNGSTF
-,TRBJ2-5,many,TRBV24-1,TGTGCCACCAGTGATTCGCGACTAGGAGGAGAGACCCAGTACTTC,CATSDSRLGGETQYF
-,TRBJ1-3,many,TRBV12-3/TRBV12-4,TGTGCCAGCAGTTCCAGGGTCTCTGGAAACACCATATATTTT,CASSSRVSGNTIYF
-,TRBJ1-2,many,TRBV18,TGTGCCAGCTCACCAGCTTCGGTGGGTCAGGGCTACACCTTC,CASSPASVGQGYTF
-,TRBJ2-7,many,TRBV15,TGTGCCACCAGCAGAGCGAGGGACGGCTCCTACGAGCAGTACTTC,CATSRARDGSYEQYF
-,TRBJ2-2,many,TRBV20-1,TGCAGTGCTAGAGTGGGGGGAGGAGGGACCGGGGAGCTGTTTTTT,CSARVGGGGTGELFF
-,TRBJ2-5,-,TRBV13,TGTGCCAGCGAGGAGGGAACAGGGTCTAGGGGGACCCAGTACTTC,CASEEGTGSRGTQYF
-,TRBJ2-2,many,TRBV4-1,TGCGCCAGCAGCCAACCCCCTAGCGACCTCCCGAACACCGGGGAGCTGTTTTTT,CASSQPPSDLPNTGELFF
-,TRBJ1-5,many,TRBV28,TGTGCCAGCAACAGCCGTCGGGACATAAGCAATCAGCCCCAGCATTTT,CASNSRRDISNQPQHF
-,TRBJ1-2,many,TRBV11-2,TGTGCCAGCAGCCCATTGGTGAACCCTATTTATGGCTACACCTTC,CASSPLVNPIYGYTF
-,TRBJ1-1,many,TRBV27,TGTGCCAGCAATGGGCGAGGGTTGAACACTGAAGCTTTCTTT,CASNGRGLNTEAFF
-,TRBJ1-1,many,TRBV6-5,TGTGCCAGCAGCAGGGGTCGAGGCACTGAAGCTTTCTTT,CASSRGRGTEAFF
TRBD2,TRBJ2-7,many,TRBV7-2,TGTGCCAGCAGCGAACTAGCGGGCGTACAGTACTTC,CASSELAGVQYF
TRBD2,TRBJ2-2,many,TRBV7-2,TGTGCCAGCAGCTTCCTTAAACGGCTAGCGGGAGGGCCGCGGACCGGGGAGCTGTTTTTT,CASSFLKRLAGGPRTGELFF
-,TRBJ1-1,many,TRBV6-5,TGTGCCGCATCTTACGGGGGAGGGAACACTGAAGCTTTCTTT,CAASYGGGNTEAFF
-,TRBJ2-7,many,TRBV29-1,TGCAGCGTAGTCCACACTTACACCTACGAGCAGTACTTC,CSVVHTYTYEQYF
TRBD1,TRBJ1-5,many,TRBV5-6,TGTGCCAGCAAGGTTGGACCGGGACAGGGGTTTTGGTCTAGCAATCAGCCCCAGCATTTT,CASKVGPGQGFWSSNQPQHF
-,TRBJ1-1,many,TRBV30,TGTGCCTGGAGTGTACGAAGGACATTGTACGCTGAAGCTTTCTTT,CAWSVRRTLYAEAFF
TRBD1,TRBJ1-2,many,TRBV19,TGTGCCAGTAGCAAACCCCACAGGGGCTATGGCTACACCTTC,CASSKPHRGYGYTF
-,TRBJ2-7,many,TRBV28,TGTGCCAGCAGTTTACCCCAGGGTTACGAGCAGTACTTC,CASSLPQGYEQYF
TRBD1,TRBJ1-1,many,TRBV12-3/TRBV12-4,TGTGCCAGCAGTGAACCGGGACAGGGGTTCACTGAAGCTTTCTTT,CASSEPGQGFTEAFF
-,TRBJ1-6,many,TRBV2,TGTGCCAGCAACACAGGGACCGCCAATAATTCACCCCTCCACTTT,CASNTGTANNSPLHF
-,TRBJ1-1,many,TRBV12-3/TRBV12-4,TGTGCCAGCAGGAGATCCACTGAAGCTTTCTTT,CASRRSTEAFF
-,TRBJ2-2,many,TRBV6-1,TGTGCCAGCAGGGACGGGATGGGCGGGGAGCTGTTTTTT,CASRDGMGGELFF
-,TRBJ2-6,many,TRBV6-2/TRBV6-3,TGTGCCAGCAGTCCGACAGACCCCTCTGGGGCCAACGTCCTGACTTTC,CASSPTDPSGANVLTF